Reported below is one T cell receptor (beta chain). It has no much larger one-base neighbor in the sample; base qualities were not kept. From a lookup of the germline V gene (reference sequence), CDR1 and CDR2 are LNHNV and YYDKDF. Including cysteine and phenylalanine, the CDR3 has 14 amino acids. Of the read, only the CDR3 DNA is kept; its 42 bases are in frame from base 1. Trimming costs V 5 bases and J 4 bases, and their ends lie 14 bases apart. This sample was included in a study of T cells after yellow fever vaccination (dated by TCRdb to between 2017 and 2020). With respect to the entire study: Libraries from fractions with low cell numbers were prepared with the SMART-Seq v4 Ultra Low Input RNA kit. To follow T-cell clones before and after primary and booster YFV17D yellow fever vaccination, bulk TCR alpha and beta repertoires were sequenced over time. The cohort comprised two healthy male donors, one aged 18 to 29 and one aged 30 to 40 years. Blood was drawn at multiple timepoints before and after primary and secondary immunization, with bulk PBMC replicates and cell subsets isolated. Overall study results and their limits: Computational filtering was needed because FACS-sorted repertoires could contain abundant contaminating clonotypes from the bulk population. Because only a couple of donors were included in the study, the extent to which the findings can be generalized is limited. After the booster, most clones that had expanded after primary vaccination were detected again (roughly 95% of CD4 and 70% to 90% of CD8), suggesting broad maintenance of memory. Compared with the primary T-cell response, the secondary T-cell response was faster but weaker, reaching its peak on day 5 rather than on day 15. A small share of clonotypes was detected in both CD4 and CD8 compartments, with the overlap likely arising from convergent recombination.

TCR cDNA was made using 5'RACE template switching, a step that added a universal primer site and unique molecular identifiers. Priming of cDNA synthesis was performed from both the TCR alpha and TCR beta constant segments. Libraries were amplified in two PCR steps, with sample barcodes and sequencing adapters added in the second step. Libraries were sequenced on Illumina HiSeq 2500 (2x100 bp) or NovaSeq (2x150 bp). The paper's data handling went like this. MIGEC handled demultiplexing of reads and collapsing into UMI consensus sequences, while MiXCR performed V(D)J alignment. Using edgeR on replicate PBMC samples, clonotypes were called vaccine-responding if FDR was below 0.01 and the log2 fold change was above 5 up to day 15. Bulk clonotypes were assigned CD4 or CD8 identity according to which sequenced CD4 or CD8 repertoire held them at higher abundance. A clonotype counted as NS4B-specific if enriched at least 10-fold in dextramer-positive versus dextramer-negative fractions, with CD4-biased clonotypes left out. TCRdb took the public reads, trimmed them with fastp at Q25, ran MiXCR for clone calling and kept in-frame beta chains. Each CDR3 protein appears once, grouped with its most common genes and DNA. For this entry, the V and J calls and clone size follow TCRdb and not the study's own pipeline. A total of roughly 85,000 distinct CDR3 sequences appear in this sample, roughly 15% of them only once. The ten largest clonotypes hold roughly 24% of the sample.

Reading the label with the study, this specimen's treatment or condition is: live attenuated yellow fever vaccine strain. PBMCs were isolated from peripheral blood using a standard Ficoll-Paque protocol. Epitope-specific CD8 T cells were sorted with a dextramer loaded with the yellow fever NS4B epitope peptide, and anti-CD3 and anti-CD8 staining was applied. TriZol was used to extract RNA from bulk PBMCs, CD4 and CD8 fractions, and dextramer-positive and dextramer-negative fractions. The chain uses TRBV15 and TRBJ2-5; TRBD2 could be the D gene, as 6 bases match. This TCR was sampled from a man aged 18 to 29 who received the YFV17D yellow fever vaccine. This specimen consisted of CD8+ T cells not binding an NS4B(214-222) dextramer, sorted from PBMCs, obtained approximately 20 days after the first yellow fever vaccination. Interpreted using the paper, the cell subset or site label stands for: NS4B epitope dextramer-negative CD8 T cells. The DNA reads as follows: TGTGCCACCAGCTTAGAGACTAGGCGAGAGACCCAGTACTTC. Translation gives CATSLETRRETQYF.